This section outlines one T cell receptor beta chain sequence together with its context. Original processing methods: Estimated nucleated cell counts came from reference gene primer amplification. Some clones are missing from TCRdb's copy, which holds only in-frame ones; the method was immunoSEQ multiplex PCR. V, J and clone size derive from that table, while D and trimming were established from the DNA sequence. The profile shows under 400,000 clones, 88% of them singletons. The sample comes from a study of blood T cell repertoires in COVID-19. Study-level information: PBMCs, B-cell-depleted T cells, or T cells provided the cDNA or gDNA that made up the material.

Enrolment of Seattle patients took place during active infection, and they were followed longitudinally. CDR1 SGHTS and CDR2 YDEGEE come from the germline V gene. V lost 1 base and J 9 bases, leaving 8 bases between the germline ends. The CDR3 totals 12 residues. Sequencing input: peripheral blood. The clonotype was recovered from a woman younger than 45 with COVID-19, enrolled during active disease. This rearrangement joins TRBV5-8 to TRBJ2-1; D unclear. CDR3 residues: CASSLRVGEQFF. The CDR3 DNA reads TGTGCCAGCAGCTTGCGGGTGGGTGAGCAGTTCTTC.